The T cell receptor beta chain described here comes from a study of cytomegalovirus exposure and HLA in healthy donors. This CDR3 spans 11 amino acids. Germline V lookup: CDR1 LNHDA, CDR2 SQIVND (reference sequence). 60 Vbeta and 13 Jbeta primers were used in PCR. TCRdb's copy holds only in-frame clones and misses some; the assay was immunoSEQ multiplex PCR. The data contain some 200,000 clones, 70% of them singletons. The sample holds one count of this clone. A read error may account for a junction end that differs from germline. The sequence was obtained from a man in his forties in good health and CMV-seropositive. The chain links TRBV19 to TRBJ2-7, with TRBD1 matching over 7 bases. Sequencing was done on a sample of PBMCs. CDR3 sequence: CATPSSPQGLF. CDR3 in DNA: TGTGCCACCCCATCCTCCCCACAGGGGCTTTTC.